One sample yielded the 23 T cell receptor beta chains listed below, sequenced in a study of radiation and T cells in renal cell carcinoma. Treatment in this sample: treatment-naive control, cytoreductive nephrectomy. Sequencing was performed with immunoSEQ multiplex PCR; in TCRdb, only in-frame clones are kept and a portion is missing. The sample carries 20,000 or so clones, roughly half recorded once. Source: tumor tissue, taken from a patient whose treatment was nephrectomy without radiotherapy. The receptor source for this set is a human donor with renal cell carcinoma.

This clone was detected a few times. The gene calls are TRBV12-2 and TRBJ2-1; whether TRBD2, the table's D call, matches the DNA was not checked. TRBV12-2 is described as a pseudogene. The CDR3 totals 17 residues. Here the CDR3 reads CASRLIRRGRFLNEQFF. CDR3 nucleotides: TGTGCAAGTCGCTTAATTAGGCGGGGGAGATTTTTGAATGAGCAGTTCTTC.

This clone is medium-sized in the sample. V is TRBV18 and J is TRBJ1-4; no definite D call. This CDR3 spans 14 amino acids. Deletions cut 6 bases from V and 4 bases from J, with 12 bases between. Germline V lookup: CDR1 KGHSH, CDR2 LQKENI. As DNA, the CDR3 is TGTGCCAGCTCCCTCGTTAGCCGTAATGAAAAACTGTTTTTT. It yields the protein CASSLVSRNEKLFF.

This chain connects TRBV7-2 to TRBJ2-3; TRBD2 matches 11 bases. The CDR3 has 16 amino acids. V dropped 5 bases and J dropped 5; count of bases not matched to a gene: 9. Germline values: CDR1 SGHTA, CDR2 FQGNSA. Written as DNA, the CDR3 is TGTGCCAGCAGCCGCGCTCGACTAGCGGGGATAGATACGCAGTATTTT. It codes for CASSRARLAGIDTQYF.

The rearrangement links TRBV2 to TRBJ2-1; D is ambiguous. V lost 8 bases to trimming and J lost 7 bases, with 21 bases between them. CDR1 is SNHLY and CDR2 is FYNNEI in the germline V gene. The CDR3 sequence is 15 residues long. CDR3 amino acids: CASGGLYRHRNEQFF. In DNA form, the CDR3 reads TGTGCCAGCGGTGGCTTATATCGACACCGGAATGAGCAGTTCTTC.

The gene calls are TRBV2 and TRBJ1-4; 8 positions match TRBD1. CDR1 is SNHLY and CDR2 is FYNNEI in the germline V gene. The trim removed 5 bases at V and 3 bases at J, leaving 5 bases unmatched. CDR3 size: 15 residues. The CDR3 region is CASSTRTGSNEKLFF. The CDR3 nucleotides read TGTGCCAGCAGTACTCGGACAGGGTCTAATGAAAAACTGTTTTTT.

The chain recombines TRBV25-1 with TRBJ1-3; D gene unclear. Germline CDR1 MGHDK, CDR2 SYGVNS. The ends were cut back, 0 bases at V and 0 bases at J, with 6 bases in the middle. This CDR3 contains 15 residues. The CDR3 nucleotides are TGTGCCAGCAGTGAATACGGCATCTCTGGAAACACCATATATTTT. The encoded protein is CASSEYGISGNTIYF.

The genes are TRBV9 and TRBJ2-3; 7 nucleotides line up with TRBD1. Trimming cost V 4 bases and J 2 bases; bases outside gene matches: 7. The germline V gene encodes CDR1 SGDLS and CDR2 YYNGEE. This CDR3 is built from 15 residues. The CDR3 reads CASSLLQGFTDTQYF. The CDR3 DNA sequence: TGTGCCAGCAGCCTTTTACAGGGGTTCACAGATACGCAGTATTTT.

This clone has a handful of counts. V is TRBV2 and J is TRBJ1-6, with D possibly TRBD1 on 6 matching bases. Per germline, CDR1 SNHLY and CDR2 FYNNEI. Trimming shortened V by 6 bases and J by 0 bases, and 12 bases separated the two germline ends. The length of the CDR3 is 16 residues. CDR3 in DNA: TGTGCCAGCAGGCCGGGACAACACTCCTATAATTCACCCCTCCACTTT. It is translated as CASRPGQHSYNSPLHF.

The chain uses TRBV2 and TRBJ1-2; D not certain. CDR1 is SNHLY, CDR2 FYNNEI, per germline. The V end lost 6 bases, the J end lost 5 bases, and 13 bases lay between the germline ends. The CDR3 length is 13 residues. The CDR3 DNA is TGTGCCAGCAGATTAGGCAGCGTATATGGCTACACCTTC. It encodes CASRLGSVYGYTF.

This clone was counted only a few times. V is TRBV18 and J is TRBJ2-7, with 8 bases that match TRBD2. J was trimmed by 1 base and V by 6 bases; bases with no gene match: 17. Germline values: CDR1 KGHSH, CDR2 LQKENI. CDR3 size: 18 residues. CDR3 nucleotides: TGTGCCAGCTCGGTCGGGGGGGGCACAGGGAACCCATCCTACGAGCAGTACTTC. Protein: CASSVGGGTGNPSYEQYF.

Only a few counts were recorded for this clone. The chain recombines TRBV2 with TRBJ2-7; D remains unclear. Germline assignment: CDR1 SNHLY and CDR2 FYNNEI. The ends were cut back, 10 bases at V and 0 bases at J, with 10 bases in the middle. The CDR3 loop spans 12 amino acids. CDR3 DNA: TGTGCCACCCTAACAGCCTCCTACGAGCAGTACTTC. Residues: CATLTASYEQYF.

The chain joins TRBV6-1 to TRBJ1-2; D unresolved. The V end was cut by 4 bases, the J end by 6 bases, with 18 bases between. The CDR3 has 15 residues. Germline V gene sequence: CDR1 MNHNS, CDR2 SASEGT. Written as DNA, the CDR3 is TGTGCCAGCAGTGTAATCCCTACCGGACTCGATGGCTACACCTTC. This sequence encodes CASSVIPTGLDGYTF.

The chain uses TRBV5-6 and TRBJ1-1; 8 nucleotides line up with TRBD1. V dropped 4 bases and J dropped 0; count of bases not matched to a gene: 11. The CDR3 runs 17 residues. CDR1 and CDR2 (germline): SGHDT, YYEEEE. The CDR3 sequence: CASSQDRAYRVNTEAFF. In nucleotides, the CDR3 is TGTGCCAGCAGCCAGGACAGGGCGTACCGCGTGAACACTGAAGCTTTCTTT.

The chain is built from TRBV7-2 and TRBJ1-2; D gene unclear. Per germline, CDR1 SGHTA and CDR2 FQGNSA. Trimming shortened V by 4 bases and J by 0 bases, and 6 bases separated the two germline ends. The CDR3 has 13 amino acids. The CDR3 here is CASSSGTNYGYTF. As DNA, the CDR3 is TGTGCCAGCAGCTCCGGGACTAACTATGGCTACACCTTC.

V usage is TRBV18 and J usage is TRBJ2-3, with a weak D call TRBD1 (6 bases). Trimming left V 2 bases short and J 0 bases short, with 21 bases between. The length of the CDR3 is 19 residues. Germline CDR1 and CDR2: KGHSH and LQKENI. CDR3 region: CASSPVPTGPGLSTDTQYF. CDR3 nucleotide sequence: TGTGCCAGCTCACCAGTTCCGACAGGCCCCGGTCTTAGCACAGATACGCAGTATTTT. The full variable domain, in which reference TRBV18 and TRBJ2-3 provide the parts outside the CDR3, is NAGVMQNPRHLVRRRGQEARLRCSPMKGHSHVYWYRQLPEEGLKFMVYLQKENIIDESGMPKERFSAEFPKEGPSILRIQQVVRGDSAAYFCASSPVPTGPGLSTDTQYFGPGTRLTVL.

The genes are TRBV5-1 and TRBJ1-2; D remains unclear. This CDR3 is 14 amino acids long. CDR1 and CDR2 (germline): SGHRS, YFSETQ. The V end lost 2 bases, the J end lost 7 bases, and 15 bases lay between the germline ends. The CDR3 bases are TGCGCCAGCAGCTTAGACATCGGGGATTCTGGCTACACCTTC. Translating gives CASSLDIGDSGYTF.

This clone was seen more than once but under ten times. The chain uses TRBV12-1 and TRBJ2-1; TRBD1 is the table's D call and was not checked against the DNA. TRBV12-1 is a recognized pseudogene. This CDR3 region has 14 residues. CDR3 region: CASSLGTLGDEQFF. CDR3 nucleotide sequence: TGTGCCAGCAGCTTAGGAACCCTAGGGGATGAGCAGTTCTTC.

The V and J genes are TRBV6-5 and TRBJ2-1; D might be TRBD2 (5 bases). The germline V gene encodes CDR1 MNHEY and CDR2 SVGAGI. CDR3 length equals 13 residues. The V end lost 7 bases, the J end lost 0 bases, and 7 bases lay between the germline ends. As DNA, the CDR3 is TGTGCCAGCACCGGAGGCTCCTACAATGAGCAGTTCTTC. It translates to CASTGGSYNEQFF.

This clone has only a few counts. The V and J genes are TRBV5-1 and TRBJ2-7; D may be TRBD1 or TRBD2 (6 bases each). Germline CDR1 SGHRS, CDR2 YFSETQ. V was pared by 2 bases and J by 2 bases, with 17 bases between. The CDR3 totals 16 residues. This CDR3 reads CASSFGGQGPPYEQYF. The CDR3 DNA is TGCGCCAGCAGCTTTGGGGGGCAGGGCCCCCCCTACGAGCAGTACTTC.

In its sample, this clone was seen a few times. The rearrangement uses TRBV6-5 and TRBJ1-4; a weak D match, TRBD1 (6 bases). In germline, CDR1 is MNHEY, CDR2 SVGAGI. Trimming left V 6 bases short and J 8 bases short, with 19 bases between. This CDR3 is built from 15 residues. In nucleotides, the CDR3 is TGTGCCAGCAGCCCCATTTTAGGGACACTAGAAAAACTGTTTTTT. This translates into CASSPILGTLEKLFF.

The rearrangement links TRBV5-3 to TRBJ2-3, with D possibly TRBD1 on 5 matching bases. TRBV5-3 is classed as an ORF, of uncertain function. V gave up 3 bases and J gave up 0 bases, with 17 bases separating them. The CDR3 is 17 amino acids. The CDR3 DNA sequence: TGTGCCAGAAGCTACAGGCCGGTGCCGACAAGCACAGATACGCAGTATTTT. Translating it yields CARSYRPVPTSTDTQYF.

By proportion, this clone is medium-sized. The chain uses TRBV9 and TRBJ1-2, with D possibly being TRBD1 (5 bases). CDR3 length equals 16 residues. The V gene's germline CDR1 is SGDLS and CDR2 YYNGEE. V dropped 6 bases and J dropped 5 bases, with 23 bases sitting between them. The CDR3 region has the DNA TGTGCCAGCACCCTAGCCGGTTCCCCAGGGTCTTATGGCTACACCTTC. This translates into CASTLAGSPGSYGYTF.

This chain connects TRBV19 to TRBJ1-5, with D tentatively TRBD1 (5 bases). The ends were cut back, 1 base at V and 7 bases at J, with 8 bases in the middle. The CDR3 has 13 amino acids. In germline, CDR1 is LNHDA, CDR2 SQIVND (reference sequence). This CDR3 is CASSIVGDQPQHF. The DNA of the CDR3 is TGTGCCAGTAGTATAGTAGGGGACCAGCCCCAGCATTTT. Complete variable domain (other parts from reference TRBV19 and TRBJ1-5): DGGITQSPKYLFRKEGQNVTLSCEQNLNHDAMYWYRQDPGQGLRLIYYSQIVNDFQKGDIAEGYSVSREKKESFPLTVTSAQKNPTAFYLCASSIVGDQPQHFGDGTRLSIL.